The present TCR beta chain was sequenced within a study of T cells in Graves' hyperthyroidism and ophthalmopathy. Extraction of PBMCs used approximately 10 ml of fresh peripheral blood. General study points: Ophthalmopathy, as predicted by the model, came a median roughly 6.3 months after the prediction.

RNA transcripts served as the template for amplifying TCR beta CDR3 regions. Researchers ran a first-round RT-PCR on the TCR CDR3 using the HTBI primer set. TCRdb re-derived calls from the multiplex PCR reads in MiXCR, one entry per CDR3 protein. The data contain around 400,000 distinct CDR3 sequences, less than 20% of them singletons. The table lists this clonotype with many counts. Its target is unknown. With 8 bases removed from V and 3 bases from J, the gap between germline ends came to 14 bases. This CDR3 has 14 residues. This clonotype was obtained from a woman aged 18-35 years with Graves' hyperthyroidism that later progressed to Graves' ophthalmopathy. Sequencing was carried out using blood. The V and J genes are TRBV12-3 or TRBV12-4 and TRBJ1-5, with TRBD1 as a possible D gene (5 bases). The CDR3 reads CASQSRVDNQPQHF. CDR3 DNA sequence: TGTGCCAGCCAATCCAGGGTCGACAATCAGCCCCAGCATTTT.